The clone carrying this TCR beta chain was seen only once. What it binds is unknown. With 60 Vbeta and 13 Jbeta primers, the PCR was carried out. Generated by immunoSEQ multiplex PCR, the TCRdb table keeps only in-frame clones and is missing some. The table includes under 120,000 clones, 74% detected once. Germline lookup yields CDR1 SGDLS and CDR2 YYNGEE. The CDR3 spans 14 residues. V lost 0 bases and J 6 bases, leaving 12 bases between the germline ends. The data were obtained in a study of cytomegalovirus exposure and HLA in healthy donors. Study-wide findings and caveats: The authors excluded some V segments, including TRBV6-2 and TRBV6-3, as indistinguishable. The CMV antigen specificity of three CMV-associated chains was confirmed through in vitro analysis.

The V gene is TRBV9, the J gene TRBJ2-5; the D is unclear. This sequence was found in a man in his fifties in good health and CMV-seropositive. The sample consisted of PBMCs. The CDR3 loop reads CASSVDLVRKTQYF. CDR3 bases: TGTGCCAGCAGCGTAGACCTAGTCCGTAAGACCCAGTACTTC.